The 16 T cell receptor beta chains given below trace back to one sample, sequenced in a study of siplizumab effects on memory and regulatory T cells. TCRdb keeps only in-frame clones here, not all; method: immunoSEQ multiplex PCR. The sample holds some 100,000 clones; 94% are singletons and the top ten take 1% to 1.5%. The sequencing input was non-Treg CD4+ T cells sorted from blood. The source of these receptors is a human donor in good health.

The rearrangement uses TRBV29-1 and TRBJ2-7; 9 bases agree with TRBD1. V lost 6 bases, J lost 3 bases, and 6 bases stayed unmatched. The CDR3 is 13 residues long. CDR1 and CDR2 (germline): SQVTM, ANQGSEA. The CDR3 DNA follows: TGCAGCGTCGAGCCGGGACAGGGCTACGAGCAGTACTTC. Protein sequence: CSVEPGQGYEQYF.

CDR3 region: CASSYGGPPGEGYTF. As DNA, the CDR3 is TGTGCCAGCAGTTACGGGGGCCCCCCAGGAGAGGGCTACACCTTC. This chain links TRBV6-6 with TRBJ1-2; tentatively, D is TRBD1 (6 bases). The germline gives CDR1 MNHNY, CDR2 SVGAGI (reference sequence). CDR3 length equals 15 residues. Trimming removed 2 bases from V and 8 bases from J, with 18 bases in between.

The chain is built from TRBV19 and TRBJ2-3; 15 bases fit TRBD2. V gave up 7 bases and J gave up 4 bases; unmatched junction bases: 9. The CDR3 is made up of 17 amino acids. Germline values: CDR1 LNHDA, CDR2 SQIVND (reference sequence). CDR3: CASMGPGLAGGPDTQYF. The CDR3 nucleotides are TGTGCCAGTATGGGCCCGGGACTAGCGGGGGGCCCAGATACGCAGTATTTT.

The chain is built from TRBV10-3 and TRBJ2-7, with D possibly being TRBD2 (5 bases). Trimming took off 5 bases at V and 0 bases at J, with 23 bases between the two ends. This CDR3 has 18 residues. The germline V gene has CDR1 ENHRY and CDR2 SYGVKD. This CDR3 is CAISRRKPGRPSSYEQYF. CDR3 in DNA: TGTGCCATCAGTCGGAGGAAACCCGGACGTCCGAGCTCCTACGAGCAGTACTTC.

This chain links TRBV30 with TRBJ1-1, with no clear D. Germline V gene lookup returns CDR1 GTSNPN and CDR2 SVGIG (reference sequence). This CDR3 is built from 14 residues. The V end was cut by 4 bases, the J end by 8 bases, with 20 bases between. In DNA, the CDR3 is TGTGCCTGGAATCGAGACCTCTCTGACGGAGAAGCTTTCTTT. It codes for CAWNRDLSDGEAFF.

This clone showed up just once. The chain is built from TRBV5-1 and TRBJ2-7; 7 bases fit TRBD2. Germline CDR1 reads SGHRS; CDR2 reads YFSETQ. This CDR3 has 14 residues. The V gene end was trimmed by 2 bases and the J gene end by 4 bases; junction bases not matched to a gene: 6. The CDR3 spells CASSLPSGLYEQYF. The DNA of the CDR3 is TGCGCCAGCAGCTTACCTAGCGGACTTTACGAGCAGTACTTC.

The chain combines TRBV4-2 with TRBJ2-5; TRBD1 or TRBD2 may be the D gene (5 bases each). V was trimmed by 4 bases and J by 4 bases, leaving 10 bases between them. The germline CDR1 and CDR2 sequences are LGHNA and YNFKEQ. The CDR3 extends over 13 amino acids. The CDR3 region has the DNA TGTGCCAGCAGCCCCCGGGACGGAGAGACCCAGTACTTC. Amino acids: CASSPRDGETQYF.

This chain joins TRBV19 and TRBJ1-1, with D hard to call. Per the germline V gene, CDR1 is LNHDA and CDR2 is SQIVND (reference sequence). V dropped 3 bases and J dropped 7 bases, with 9 bases sitting between them. The CDR3 is 12 amino acids. The CDR3 DNA reads as TGTGCCAGTAGTATGCCCAGACTTGAAGCTTTCTTT. This sequence encodes CASSMPRLEAFF. Full variable domain (outside the CDR3, taken from reference TRBV19 and TRBJ1-1): DGGITQSPKYLFRKEGQNVTLSCEQNLNHDAMYWYRQDPGQGLRLIYYSQIVNDFQKGDIAEGYSVSREKKESFPLTVTSAQKNPTAFYLCASSMPRLEAFFGQGTRLTVV.

The chain joins TRBV6-6 to TRBJ2-7; TRBD2 aligns across 12 bases. Germline CDR1 reads MNHNY; CDR2 reads SVGAGI (reference sequence). With V trimmed by 10 bases and J by 3 bases, 4 bases remained unmatched. CDR3 size: 13 residues. The CDR3 nucleotides read TGTGCCACCAGACTAGCGGGAGTCTACGAGCAGTACTTC. Residues: CATRLAGVYEQYF.

This chain joins TRBV19 and TRBJ2-3; 12 bases agree with TRBD2. CDR1 is LNHDA, CDR2 SQIVND, per germline (reference sequence). V lost 5 bases to trimming and J lost 5 bases; unmatched junction nucleotides: 11. The CDR3 covers 17 residues. The DNA for the CDR3 is TGTGCCAGTAGTTCGCGACTAGCGGGAGAGTTTGGAGATACGCAGTATTTT. It translates to CASSSRLAGEFGDTQYF.

The V and J genes are TRBV5-1 and TRBJ2-7; unclear D gene. In germline, CDR1 is SGHRS, CDR2 YFSETQ. The CDR3 consists of 13 residues. The V end was cut by 4 bases, the J end by 2 bases, with 10 bases between. The CDR3 nucleotides are TGCGCCAGCAGCCCTTTTGGGCCCTACGAGCAGTACTTC. This encodes CASSPFGPYEQYF.

The gene calls are TRBV19 and TRBJ2-1; TRBD2 is a possible D gene (7 bases). V was shortened by 6 bases and J by 6 bases, with 15 bases between the two germline ends. The CDR3 consists of 14 residues. Germline CDR1 reads LNHDA; CDR2 reads SQIVND (reference sequence). CDR3 loop: CASSIRAGANEQFF. The CDR3 DNA reads TGTGCCAGTAGCATCCGGGCGGGGGCCAATGAGCAGTTCTTC.

The J gene is TRBJ2-1, the V gene TRBV9; TRBD2 aligns across 10 bases. The germline V gene encodes CDR1 SGDLS and CDR2 YYNGEE. The V gene end was trimmed by 2 bases and the J gene end by 3 bases; junction bases not matched to a gene: 5. The CDR3 length is 16 residues. CDR3 protein: CASSVASGSFYNEQFF. The CDR3 DNA reads as TGTGCCAGCAGCGTGGCTAGCGGGAGTTTCTACAATGAGCAGTTCTTC.

The chain uses TRBV28 and TRBJ2-7; the match to TRBD2 covers 8 bases. This CDR3 region has 14 residues. Germline CDR1 and CDR2: MDHEN and SYDVKM. Unmatched junction bases numbered 4, after V lost 3 bases and J lost 3 bases. In nucleotides, the CDR3 is TGTGCCAGCAGTTTTTGGCGGGAGGACTACGAGCAGTACTTC. Its protein is CASSFWREDYEQYF.

V usage is TRBV19 and J usage is TRBJ1-5; unclear D gene. Trimming took off 3 bases at V and 5 bases at J, with 17 bases between the two ends. Germline loops: CDR1 LNHDA, CDR2 SQIVND (reference sequence). The CDR3 contains 16 residues. The CDR3 sequence is CASSITGATADQPQHF. As DNA, the CDR3 is TGTGCCAGTAGTATTACCGGCGCCACCGCGGATCAGCCCCAGCATTTT.

V is TRBV5-4 and J is TRBJ2-1; a possible D gene is TRBD2 (6 bases). The CDR3 spans 15 residues. V was clipped by 5 bases and J by 5 bases, with 17 bases between them. Germline values: CDR1 SGHNT, CDR2 YYREEE (reference sequence). CDR3 in amino acids: CASSMGTPGNNEQFF. In nucleotides, the CDR3 is TGTGCCAGCAGTATGGGGACTCCGGGAAACAATGAGCAGTTCTTC.